This T cell receptor beta chain originates from a study of cytomegalovirus exposure and HLA in healthy donors. Primers included in the PCR were 60 Vbeta and 13 Jbeta primers. TCRdb keeps only in-frame clones here, not all; method: immunoSEQ multiplex PCR. This table has roughly 100,000 clones, around four fifths appearing once. General study points: Reports showed the classifier diagnosing cytomegalovirus status with high specificity and sensitivity. Productive rates of about 90% or about 30% were seen for most TCR beta V segments in an earlier analysis. The study put some 160 TCR beta chains on its list as cytomegalovirus-associated.

As to this clone: No antigen is known for it.

CDR3 length: 16 residues. The germline V gene encodes CDR1 SNHLY and CDR2 FYNNEI. V shed 3 bases and J shed 4 bases, with 18 bases lying between them. The source of this sequence is a man aged 35 to 55 in good health and CMV-seronegative. This sequence joins TRBV2 and TRBJ1-1; no clear D gene. The sequenced material came from PBMCs. The chain's CDR3 is CASSDGLPKPLTEAFF. The CDR3 DNA follows: TGTGCCAGCAGTGATGGACTTCCTAAACCCCTCACTGAAGCTTTCTTT.